What follows describes a single T cell receptor (beta chain). Its cognate antigen is unknown. Trimming at V came to 5 bases and at J to 1 base, leaving 13 bases not matched to a gene. Germline lookup yields CDR1 SGHVS and CDR2 FQNEAQ. This CDR3 is 17 amino acids long. Time point noted: week 23, last vaccination. Every vaccination contained 300 ug of the mutant IDH1 20-mer peptide and was paired with topical imiquimod. Sequenced by immunoSEQ multiplex PCR; TCRdb stores in-frame clones only, minus some. The sample has some 31,000 clones, less than 90% seen once. This record comes from a study of a mutant IDH1 vaccine in newly diagnosed glioma. The wider study: Eight vaccine injections were given to patients in weeks 1, 3, 5, 7, 11, 15, 19 and 23. Patients received vaccination from 4-6 weeks after radiotherapy alone, or with temozolomide cycles. Averaging approximately 40 years of age, treated patients were approximately 62% male and around 38% female. Every participant had undergone radiotherapy, temozolomide, or both before, and most underwent both.

The sample was PBMCs, taken from a glioma patient whose treatment included an IDH1 peptide vaccine. The rearrangement joins TRBV7-8 to TRBJ1-1, with TRBD1 identical over 7 bases. The TCR was taken from a woman aged 18-29 years with glioma. The CDR3: CASSPWTGGTKNTEAFF. For the CDR3, the DNA is TGTGCCAGCAGCCCGTGGACAGGAGGAACAAAGAACACTGAAGCTTTCTTT.